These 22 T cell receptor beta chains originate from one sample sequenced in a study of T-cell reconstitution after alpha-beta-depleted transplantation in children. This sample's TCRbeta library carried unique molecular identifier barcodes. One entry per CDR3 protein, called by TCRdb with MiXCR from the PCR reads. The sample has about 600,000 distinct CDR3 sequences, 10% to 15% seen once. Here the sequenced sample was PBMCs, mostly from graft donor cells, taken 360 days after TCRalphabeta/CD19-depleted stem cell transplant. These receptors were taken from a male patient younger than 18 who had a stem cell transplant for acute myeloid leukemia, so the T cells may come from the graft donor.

CDR3 region: CASSYSTVNYGYTF. CDR3 nucleotide sequence: TGTGCCAGCAGTTACTCGACGGTTAACTATGGCTACACCTTC. The rearrangement uses TRBV6-2 or TRBV6-3 and TRBJ1-2; D unclear. Germline V CDR1 and CDR2: MNHEY, SVGEGT. This CDR3 has 14 amino acids. Trimming cost V 0 bases and J 1 base, with 6 bases left between them.

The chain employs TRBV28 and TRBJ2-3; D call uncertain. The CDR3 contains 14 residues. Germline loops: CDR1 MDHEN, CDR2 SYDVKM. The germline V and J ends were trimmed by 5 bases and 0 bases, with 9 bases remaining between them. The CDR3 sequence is CASSMGRSTDTQYF. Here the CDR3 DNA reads TGTGCCAGCAGTATGGGCCGTAGCACAGATACGCAGTATTTT.

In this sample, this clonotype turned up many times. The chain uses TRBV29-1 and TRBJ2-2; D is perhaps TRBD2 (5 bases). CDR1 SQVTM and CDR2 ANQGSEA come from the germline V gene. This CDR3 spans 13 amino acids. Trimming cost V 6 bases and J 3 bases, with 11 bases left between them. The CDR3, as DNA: TGCAGCGTCAGAGGGCTCGACACCGGGGAGCTGTTTTTT. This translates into CSVRGLDTGELFF.

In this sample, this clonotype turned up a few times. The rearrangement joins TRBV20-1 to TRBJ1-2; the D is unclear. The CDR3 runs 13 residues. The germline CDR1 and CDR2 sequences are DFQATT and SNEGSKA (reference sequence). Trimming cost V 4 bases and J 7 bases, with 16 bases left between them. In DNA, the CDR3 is TGCAGTGCTAAGGTGACCGGTCCGGGTGGCTACACCTTC. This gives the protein CSAKVTGPGGYTF.

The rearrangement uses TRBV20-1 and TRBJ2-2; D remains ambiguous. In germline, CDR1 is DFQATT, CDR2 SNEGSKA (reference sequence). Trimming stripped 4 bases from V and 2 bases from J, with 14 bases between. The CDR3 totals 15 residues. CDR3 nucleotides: TGCAGTGCTAAGGCAATAGCAGCCAACACCGGGGAGCTGTTTTTT. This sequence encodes CSAKAIAANTGELFF.

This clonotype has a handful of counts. The chain's CDR3 is CAISERGTGAKNIQYF. The CDR3 DNA sequence: TGTGCCATCAGTGAGAGGGGGACCGGGGCCAAAAACATTCAGTACTTC. The J gene is TRBJ2-4, the V gene TRBV10-3; weak D call: TRBD1 (6 bases). Trimming cost V 2 bases and J 1 base, with 12 bases left between them. The CDR3 contains 16 residues. Germline V lookup: CDR1 ENHRY, CDR2 SYGVKD.

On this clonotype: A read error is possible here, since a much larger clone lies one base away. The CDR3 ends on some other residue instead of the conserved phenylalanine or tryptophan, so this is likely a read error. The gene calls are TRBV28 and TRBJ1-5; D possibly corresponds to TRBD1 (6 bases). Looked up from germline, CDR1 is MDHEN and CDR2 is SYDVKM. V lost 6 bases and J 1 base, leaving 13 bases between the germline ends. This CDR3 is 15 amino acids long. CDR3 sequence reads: CASRALGTSNQPQHC. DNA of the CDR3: TGTGCCAGCAGGGCCCTAGGGACAAGCAATCAGCCCCAGCATTGT.

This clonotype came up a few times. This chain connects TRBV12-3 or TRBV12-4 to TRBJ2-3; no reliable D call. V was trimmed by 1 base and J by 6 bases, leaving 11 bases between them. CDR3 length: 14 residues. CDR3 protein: CASSLGVDGDTQYF. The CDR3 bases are TGTGCCAGCAGTTTAGGGGTGGACGGGGATACGCAGTATTTT.

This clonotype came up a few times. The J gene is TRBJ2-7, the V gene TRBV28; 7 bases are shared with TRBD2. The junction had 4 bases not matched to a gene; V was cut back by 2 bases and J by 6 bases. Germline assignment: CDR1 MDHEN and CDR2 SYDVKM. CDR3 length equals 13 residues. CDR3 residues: CASSLGGGIEQYF. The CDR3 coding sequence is TGTGCCAGCAGTTTAGGGGGAGGGATCGAGCAGTACTTC.

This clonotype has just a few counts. The CDR3 DNA sequence: TGTGCCAGCAGCTCAGCCCGTAGATTCTCCTACGAGCAGTACTTC. Amino acid sequence: CASSSARRFSYEQYF. The rearrangement joins TRBV11-2 to TRBJ2-7; the D is unclear. The CDR3 is 15 residues long. The V end was cut by 4 bases, the J end by 0 bases, with 13 bases between. CDR1 is SGHAT, CDR2 FQNNGV, per germline.

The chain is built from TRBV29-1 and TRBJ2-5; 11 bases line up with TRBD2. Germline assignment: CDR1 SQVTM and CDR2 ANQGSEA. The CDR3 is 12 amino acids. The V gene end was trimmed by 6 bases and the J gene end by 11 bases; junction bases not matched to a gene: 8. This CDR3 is CSVQTTSGIQYF. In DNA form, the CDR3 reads TGCAGCGTCCAAACGACTAGCGGGATTCAGTACTTC.

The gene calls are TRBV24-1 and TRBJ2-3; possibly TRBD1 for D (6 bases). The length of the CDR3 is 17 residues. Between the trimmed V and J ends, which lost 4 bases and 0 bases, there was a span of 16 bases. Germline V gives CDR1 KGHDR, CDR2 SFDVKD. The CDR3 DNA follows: TGTGCCACCAGTGAACCCGGGACACCGTATAGCACAGATACGCAGTATTTT. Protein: CATSEPGTPYSTDTQYF.

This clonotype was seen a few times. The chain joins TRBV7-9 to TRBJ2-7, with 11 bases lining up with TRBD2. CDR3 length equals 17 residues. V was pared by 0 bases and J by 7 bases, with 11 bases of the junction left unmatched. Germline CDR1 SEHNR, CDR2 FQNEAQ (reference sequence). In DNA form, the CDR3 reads TGTGCCAGCAGCTTAGCGGAGGGACTAGCGGTTCCGAGGGAGCAGTACTTC. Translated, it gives CASSLAEGLAVPREQYF.

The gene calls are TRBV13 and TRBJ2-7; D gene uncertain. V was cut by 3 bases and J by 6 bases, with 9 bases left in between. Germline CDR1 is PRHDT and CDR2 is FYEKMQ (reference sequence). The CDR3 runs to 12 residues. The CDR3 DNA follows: TGTGCCAGCAGCTTCCGGTGGGCCGAGCAGTACTTC. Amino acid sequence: CASSFRWAEQYF.

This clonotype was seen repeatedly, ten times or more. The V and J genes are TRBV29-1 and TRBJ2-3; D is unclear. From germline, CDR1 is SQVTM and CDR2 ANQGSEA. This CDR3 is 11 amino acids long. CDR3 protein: CIVRRTDTQYF. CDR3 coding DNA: TGCATCGTAAGGCGCACAGATACGCAGTATTTT.

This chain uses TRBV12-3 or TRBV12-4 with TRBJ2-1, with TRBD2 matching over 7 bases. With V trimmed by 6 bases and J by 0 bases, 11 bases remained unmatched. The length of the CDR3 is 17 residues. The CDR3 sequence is CASRSDLAANSYNEQFF. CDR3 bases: TGTGCCAGCAGATCCGACCTAGCGGCAAACTCCTACAATGAGCAGTTCTTC.

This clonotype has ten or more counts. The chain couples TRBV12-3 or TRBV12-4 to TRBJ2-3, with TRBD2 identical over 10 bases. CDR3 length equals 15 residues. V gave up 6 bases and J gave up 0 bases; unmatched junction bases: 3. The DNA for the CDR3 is TGTGCCAGCAGGGGGACTAGCGCCAGCACAGATACGCAGTATTTT. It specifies CASRGTSASTDTQYF.

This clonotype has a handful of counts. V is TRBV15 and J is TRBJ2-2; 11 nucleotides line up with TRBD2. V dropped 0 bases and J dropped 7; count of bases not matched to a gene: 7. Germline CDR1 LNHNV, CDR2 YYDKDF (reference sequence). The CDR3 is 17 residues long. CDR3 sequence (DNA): TGTGCCACCAGCAGAGACCTTACTAGCGGGAGCATCGGGGAGCTGTTTTTT. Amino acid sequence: CATSRDLTSGSIGELFF.

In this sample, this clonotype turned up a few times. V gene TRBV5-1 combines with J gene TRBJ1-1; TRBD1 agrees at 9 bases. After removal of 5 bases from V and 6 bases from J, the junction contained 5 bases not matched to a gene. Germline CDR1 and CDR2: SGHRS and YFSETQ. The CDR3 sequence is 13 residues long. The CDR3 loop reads CASRGQGISEAFF. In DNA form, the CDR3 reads TGCGCCAGCAGGGGACAGGGTATATCTGAAGCTTTCTTT.

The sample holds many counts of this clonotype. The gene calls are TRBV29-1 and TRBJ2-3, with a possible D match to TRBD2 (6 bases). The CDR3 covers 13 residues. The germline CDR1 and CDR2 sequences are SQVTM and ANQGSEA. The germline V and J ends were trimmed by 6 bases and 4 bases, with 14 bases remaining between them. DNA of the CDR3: TGCAGCGTGGCTAGCGCCCTAGCAGATACGCAGTATTTT. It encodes CSVASALADTQYF.

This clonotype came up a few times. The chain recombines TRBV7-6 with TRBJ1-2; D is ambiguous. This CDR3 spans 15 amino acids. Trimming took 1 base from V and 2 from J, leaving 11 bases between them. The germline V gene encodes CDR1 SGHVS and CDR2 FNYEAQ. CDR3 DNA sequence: TGTGCCAGCAGCTTAGTCCCAACCCCCAACTATGGCTACACCTTC. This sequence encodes CASSLVPTPNYGYTF.

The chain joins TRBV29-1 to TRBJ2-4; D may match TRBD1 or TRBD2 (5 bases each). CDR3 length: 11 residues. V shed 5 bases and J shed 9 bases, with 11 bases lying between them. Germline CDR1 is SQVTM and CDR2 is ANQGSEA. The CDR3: CSVSRAGIQYF. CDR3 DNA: TGCAGCGTTTCCAGGGCGGGCATTCAGTACTTC.